This T cell receptor (beta chain) was captured by sequencing in a study of post-analysis software for immune sequencing data. Included in the TCR beta cDNA libraries were unique molecular identifiers. Out of roughly 1 to 10 million T cells, hundreds of thousands of cDNA molecules were generated. One entry per CDR3 protein, called by TCRdb with MiXCR from the PCR reads. The sample has 350,000 to 450,000 distinct CDR3 sequences, 30% to 45% seen once; the top ten hold under 9%. Broader study findings: A few TRBV segments were significantly more frequent in patients than in controls. TRBV5-6, TRBV5-1 and TRBV20-1 were among these segments.

This clonotype has a single count. No antigen is known for it. Germline V gene data show CDR1 as MDHEN and CDR2 as SYDVKM. The V end was cut by 3 bases, the J end by 4 bases, with 11 bases between. This CDR3 comprises 14 residues. The sequence derives from a girl aged 2 to 10 with multiple sclerosis. This chain connects TRBV28 to TRBJ2-3; D is ambiguous. The sample taken for sequencing was blood. Written as DNA, the CDR3 is TGTGCCAGCAGTTTCCTTAGTCCCGCAGATACGCAGTATTTT. Translated: CASSFLSPADTQYF.